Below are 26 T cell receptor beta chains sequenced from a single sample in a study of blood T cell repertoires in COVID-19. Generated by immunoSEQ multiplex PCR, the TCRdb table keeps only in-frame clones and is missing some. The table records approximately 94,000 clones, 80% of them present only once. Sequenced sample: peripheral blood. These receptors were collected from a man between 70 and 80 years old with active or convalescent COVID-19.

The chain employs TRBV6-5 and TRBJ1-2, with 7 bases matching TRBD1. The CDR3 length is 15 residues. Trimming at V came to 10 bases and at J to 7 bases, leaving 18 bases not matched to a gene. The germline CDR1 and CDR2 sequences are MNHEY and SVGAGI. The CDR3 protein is CATRDSRDDRGGYTF. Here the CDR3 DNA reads TGTGCCACTAGGGACAGTCGGGACGACCGCGGTGGCTACACCTTC.

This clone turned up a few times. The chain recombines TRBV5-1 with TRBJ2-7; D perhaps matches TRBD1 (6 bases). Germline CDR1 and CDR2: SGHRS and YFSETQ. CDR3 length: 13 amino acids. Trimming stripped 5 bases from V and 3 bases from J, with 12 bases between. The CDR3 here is CASRWDIRYEQYF. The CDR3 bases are TGCGCCAGCAGATGGGACATACGCTACGAGCAGTACTTC.

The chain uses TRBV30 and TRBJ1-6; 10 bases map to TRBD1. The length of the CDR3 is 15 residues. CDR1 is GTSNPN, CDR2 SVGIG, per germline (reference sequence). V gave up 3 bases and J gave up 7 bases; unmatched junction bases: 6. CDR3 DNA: TGTGCCTGGAGCCCGGGACAGGGGAGGAATTCACCCCTCCACTTT. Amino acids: CAWSPGQGRNSPLHF.

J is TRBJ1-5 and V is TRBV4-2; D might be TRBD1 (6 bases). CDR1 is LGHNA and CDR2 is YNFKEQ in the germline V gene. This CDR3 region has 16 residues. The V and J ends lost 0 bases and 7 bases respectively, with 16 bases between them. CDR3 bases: TGTGCCAGCAGCCAAGATGGCGGGGGGCCGGGACAGCCCCAGCATTTT. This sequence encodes CASSQDGGGPGQPQHF.

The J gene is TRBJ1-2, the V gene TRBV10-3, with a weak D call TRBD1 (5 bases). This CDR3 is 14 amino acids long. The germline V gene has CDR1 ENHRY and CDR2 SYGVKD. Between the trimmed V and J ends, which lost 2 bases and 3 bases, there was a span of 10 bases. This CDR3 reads CAISEGGGDYGYTF. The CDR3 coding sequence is TGTGCCATCAGTGAGGGGGGGGGAGACTATGGCTACACCTTC.

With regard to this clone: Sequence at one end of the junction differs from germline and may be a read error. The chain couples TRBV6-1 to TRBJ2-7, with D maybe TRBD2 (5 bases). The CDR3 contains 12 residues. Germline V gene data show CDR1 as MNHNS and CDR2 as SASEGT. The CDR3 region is CASGEGRDEQYF. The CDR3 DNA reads TGTGCCAGCGGTGAAGGGCGGGACGAGCAGTACTTC.

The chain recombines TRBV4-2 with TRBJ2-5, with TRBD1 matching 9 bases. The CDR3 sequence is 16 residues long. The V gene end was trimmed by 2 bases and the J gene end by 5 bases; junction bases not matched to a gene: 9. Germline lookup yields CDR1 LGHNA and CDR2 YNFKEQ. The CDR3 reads CASSQTGTGRRETQYF. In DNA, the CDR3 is TGTGCCAGCAGCCAAACCGGGACAGGGAGGCGGGAGACCCAGTACTTC.

The CDR3 bases are TGTGCCAGCAGCGGACAGGGGGCCCGGGAAAAACTGTTTTTT. Amino acids: CASSGQGAREKLFF. The V gene is TRBV2, the J gene TRBJ1-4; TRBD1 matches at 11 bases. CDR1 SNHLY and CDR2 FYNNEI come from the germline V gene. V lost 6 bases, J lost 8 bases, and 5 bases stayed unmatched. CDR3 length: 14 residues. Full variable domain (missing parts from reference TRBV2 and TRBJ1-4): EPEVTQTPSHQVTQMGQEVILRCVPISNHLYFYWYRQILGQKVEFLVSFYNNEISEKSEIFDDQFSVERPDGSNFTLKIRSTKLEDSAMYFCASSGQGAREKLFFGSGTQLSVL.

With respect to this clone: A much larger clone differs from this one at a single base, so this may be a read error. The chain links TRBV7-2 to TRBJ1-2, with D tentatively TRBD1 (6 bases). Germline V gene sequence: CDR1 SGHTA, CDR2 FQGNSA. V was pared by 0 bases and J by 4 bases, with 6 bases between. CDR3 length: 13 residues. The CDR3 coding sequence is TGTGCCAGCAGCTTAGCAGGGGGCTATGGCTACACCTTC. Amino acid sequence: CASSLAGGYGYTF. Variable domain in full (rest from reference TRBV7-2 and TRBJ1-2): GAGVSQSPSNKVTEKGKDVELRCDPISGHTALYWYRQSLGQGLEFLIYFQGNSAPDKSGLPSDRFSAERTGGSVSTLTIQRTQQEDSAVYLCASSLAGGYGYTFGSGTRLTVV.

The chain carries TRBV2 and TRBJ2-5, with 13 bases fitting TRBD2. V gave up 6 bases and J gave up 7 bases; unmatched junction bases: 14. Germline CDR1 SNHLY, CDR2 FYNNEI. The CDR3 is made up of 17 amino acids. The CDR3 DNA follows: TGTGCCAGCAGCCCCCCCCTAGGACTAGCGGGAGAAGTGACCCAGTACTTC. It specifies CASSPPLGLAGEVTQYF.

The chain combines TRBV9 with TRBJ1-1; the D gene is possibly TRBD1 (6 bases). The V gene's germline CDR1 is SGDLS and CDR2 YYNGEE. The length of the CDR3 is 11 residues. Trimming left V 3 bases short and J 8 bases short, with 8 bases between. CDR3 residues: CASSGDREAFF. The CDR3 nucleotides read TGTGCCAGCAGCGGAGACAGGGAAGCTTTCTTT.

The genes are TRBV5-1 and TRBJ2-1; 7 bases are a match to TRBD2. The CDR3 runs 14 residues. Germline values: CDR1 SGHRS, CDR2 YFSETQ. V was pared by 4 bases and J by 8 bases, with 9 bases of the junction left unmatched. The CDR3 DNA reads TGCGCCAGCAGCCTCCAGGGACTACCGCATGAGCAGTTCTTC. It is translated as CASSLQGLPHEQFF.

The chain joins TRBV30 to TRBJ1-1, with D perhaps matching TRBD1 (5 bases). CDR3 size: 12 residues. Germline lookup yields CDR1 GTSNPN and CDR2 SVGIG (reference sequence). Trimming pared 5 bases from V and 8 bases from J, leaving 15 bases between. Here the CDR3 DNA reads TGTGCCTGGGCCCGACAGAGATCCGAAGCTTTCTTT. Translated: CAWARQRSEAFF.

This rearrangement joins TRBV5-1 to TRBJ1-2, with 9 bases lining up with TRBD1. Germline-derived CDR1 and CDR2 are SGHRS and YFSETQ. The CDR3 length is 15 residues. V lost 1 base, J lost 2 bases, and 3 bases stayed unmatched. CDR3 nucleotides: TGCGCCAGCAGCTTGCCGACAGGGGGGAACTATGGCTACACCTTC. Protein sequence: CASSLPTGGNYGYTF.

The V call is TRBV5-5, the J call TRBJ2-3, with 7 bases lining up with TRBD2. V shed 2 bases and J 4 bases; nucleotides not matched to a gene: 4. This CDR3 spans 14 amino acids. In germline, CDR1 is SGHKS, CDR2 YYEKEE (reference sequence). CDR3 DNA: TGTGCCAGCAGCTTTGGGGCGGGGGCAGATACGCAGTATTTT. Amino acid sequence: CASSFGAGADTQYF. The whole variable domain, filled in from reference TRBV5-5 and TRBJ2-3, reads DAGVTQSPTHLIKTRGQQVTLRCSPISGHKSVSWYQQVLGQGPQFIFQYYEKEERGRGNFPDRFSARQFPNYSSELNVNALLLGDSALYLCASSFGAGADTQYFGPGTRLTVL.

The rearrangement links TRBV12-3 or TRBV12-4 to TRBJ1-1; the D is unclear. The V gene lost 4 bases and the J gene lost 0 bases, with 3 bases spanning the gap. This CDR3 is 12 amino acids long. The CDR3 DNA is TGTGCCAGCAGTTCGGTGAACACTGAAGCTTTCTTT. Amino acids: CASSSVNTEAFF.

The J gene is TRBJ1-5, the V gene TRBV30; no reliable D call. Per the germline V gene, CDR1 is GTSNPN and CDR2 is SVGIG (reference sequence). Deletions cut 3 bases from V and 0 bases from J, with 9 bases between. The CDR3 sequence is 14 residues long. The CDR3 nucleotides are TGTGCCTGGAGCAACACCAATAGCAATCAGCCCCAGCATTTT. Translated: CAWSNTNSNQPQHF.

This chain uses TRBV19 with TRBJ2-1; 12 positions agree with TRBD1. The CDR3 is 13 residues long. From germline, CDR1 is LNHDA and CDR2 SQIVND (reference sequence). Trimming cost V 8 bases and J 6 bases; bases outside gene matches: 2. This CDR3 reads CASSGQGANEQFF. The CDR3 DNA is TGTGCCAGTTCGGGACAGGGGGCCAATGAGCAGTTCTTC.

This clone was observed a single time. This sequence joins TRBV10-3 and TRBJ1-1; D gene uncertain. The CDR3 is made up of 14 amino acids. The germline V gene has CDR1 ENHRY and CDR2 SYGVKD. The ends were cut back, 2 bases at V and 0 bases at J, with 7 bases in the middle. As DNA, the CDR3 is TGTGCCATCAGTGAGACTTCGTTGAACACTGAAGCTTTCTTT. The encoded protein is CAISETSLNTEAFF.

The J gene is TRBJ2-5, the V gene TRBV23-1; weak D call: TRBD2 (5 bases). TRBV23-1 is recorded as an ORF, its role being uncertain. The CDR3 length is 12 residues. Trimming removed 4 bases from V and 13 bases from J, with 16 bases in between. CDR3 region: CASSRPGSRGYF. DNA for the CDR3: TGCGCCAGCAGTCGTCCCGGGTCCCGGGGGTACTTC.

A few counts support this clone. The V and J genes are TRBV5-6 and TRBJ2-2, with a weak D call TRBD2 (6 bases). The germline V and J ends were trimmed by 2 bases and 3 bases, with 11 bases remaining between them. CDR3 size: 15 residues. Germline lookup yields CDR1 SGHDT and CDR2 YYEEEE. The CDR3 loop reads CASSFGEEDTGELFF. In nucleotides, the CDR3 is TGTGCCAGCAGCTTCGGGGAGGAGGACACCGGGGAGCTGTTTTTT.

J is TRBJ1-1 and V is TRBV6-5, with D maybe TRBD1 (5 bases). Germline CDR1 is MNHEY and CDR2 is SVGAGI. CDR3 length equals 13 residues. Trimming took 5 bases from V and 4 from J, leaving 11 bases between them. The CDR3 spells CASSQIQVTEAFF. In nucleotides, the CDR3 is TGTGCCAGCAGTCAGATACAGGTCACTGAAGCTTTCTTT.

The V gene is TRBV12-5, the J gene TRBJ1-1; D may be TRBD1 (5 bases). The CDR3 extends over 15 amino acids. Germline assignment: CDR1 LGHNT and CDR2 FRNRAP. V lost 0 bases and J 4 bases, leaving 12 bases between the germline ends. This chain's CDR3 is CASGLVRGLGTEAFF. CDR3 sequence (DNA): TGTGCTAGTGGTTTGGTAAGGGGCTTGGGCACTGAAGCTTTCTTT. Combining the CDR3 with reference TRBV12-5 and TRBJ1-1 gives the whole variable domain DARVTQTPRHKVTEMGQEVTMRCQPILGHNTVFWYRQTMMQGLELLAYFRNRAPLDDSGMPKDRFSAEMPDATLATLKIQPSEPRDSAVYFCASGLVRGLGTEAFFGQGTRLTVV.

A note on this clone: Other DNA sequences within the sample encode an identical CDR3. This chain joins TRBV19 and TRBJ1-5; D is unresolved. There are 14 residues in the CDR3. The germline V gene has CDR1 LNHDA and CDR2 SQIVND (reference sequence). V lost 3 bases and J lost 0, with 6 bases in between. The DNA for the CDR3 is TGTGCCAGTAGTATCGGTTATAGCAATCAGCCCCAGCATTTT. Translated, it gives CASSIGYSNQPQHF.

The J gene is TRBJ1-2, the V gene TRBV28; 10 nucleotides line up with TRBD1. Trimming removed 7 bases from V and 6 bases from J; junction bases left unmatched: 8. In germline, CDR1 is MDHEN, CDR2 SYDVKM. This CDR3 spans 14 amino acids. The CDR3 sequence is CASTFLGQGDGYTF. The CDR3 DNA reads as TGTGCCAGCACTTTCCTCGGACAGGGGGATGGCTACACCTTC.

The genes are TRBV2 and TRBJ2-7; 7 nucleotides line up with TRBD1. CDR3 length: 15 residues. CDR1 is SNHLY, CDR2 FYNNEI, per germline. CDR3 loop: CAAISRDRAAYEQYF. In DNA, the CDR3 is TGTGCAGCCATCAGCCGGGACAGAGCTGCCTACGAGCAGTACTTC.